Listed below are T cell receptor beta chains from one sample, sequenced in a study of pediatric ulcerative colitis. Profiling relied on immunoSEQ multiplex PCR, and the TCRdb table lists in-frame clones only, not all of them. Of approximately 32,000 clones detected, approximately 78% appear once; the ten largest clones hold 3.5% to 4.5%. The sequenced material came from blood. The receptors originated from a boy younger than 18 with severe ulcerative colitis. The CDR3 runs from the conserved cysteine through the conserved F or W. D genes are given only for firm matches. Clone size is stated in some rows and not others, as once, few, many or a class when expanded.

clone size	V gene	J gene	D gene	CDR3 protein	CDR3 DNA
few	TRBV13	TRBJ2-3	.	CASSRGGNAQYF	TGTGCCAGCAGTCGTGGTGGGAATGCGCAGTATTTT
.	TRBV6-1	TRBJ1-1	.	CATEKGDTEAFF	TGTGCCACCGAAAAAGGGGATACTGAAGCTTTCTTT
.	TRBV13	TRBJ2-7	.	CASSWTLDRPYEQYF	TGTGCCAGCAGCTGGACTCTTGACAGGCCCTACGAGCAGTACTTC
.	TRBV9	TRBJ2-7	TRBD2	CASSALAGGLNEQYF	TGTGCCAGCAGCGCCTTAGCGGGGGGGCTAAATGAGCAGTACTTC
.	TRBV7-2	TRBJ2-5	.	CASSFRGQETQYF	TGTGCCAGCAGCTTTAGGGGGCAAGAGACCCAGTACTTC
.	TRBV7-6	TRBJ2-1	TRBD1	CASSLEAGGGNYNEQFF	TGTGCCAGCAGCTTAGAGGCAGGGGGCGGTAACTACAATGAGCAGTTCTTC
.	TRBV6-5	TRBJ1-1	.	CASLGVANTEAFF	TGTGCCAGCCTAGGTGTCGCGAACACTGAAGCTTTCTTT
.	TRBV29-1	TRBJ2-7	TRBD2	CSALSGGYEQYF	TGCAGCGCCCTATCGGGGGGCTACGAGCAGTACTTC
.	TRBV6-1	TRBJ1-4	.	CASSGDREKLFF	TGTGCCAGCAGTGGAGATCGAGAAAAACTGTTTTTT
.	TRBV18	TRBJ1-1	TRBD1	CASSPPGTGDRTEAFF	TGTGCCAGCTCACCTCCCGGGACAGGGGATCGTACTGAAGCTTTCTTT
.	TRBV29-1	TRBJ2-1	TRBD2	CSVKLAGGDEQFF	TGCAGCGTTAAGCTAGCGGGGGGGGATGAGCAGTTCTTC
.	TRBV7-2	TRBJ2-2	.	CASSFYGGELFF	TGTGCCAGCAGCTTTTATGGCGGGGAGCTGTTTTTT
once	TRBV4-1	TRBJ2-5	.	CASSQAAAGLVAQETQYF	TGCGCCAGCAGCCAAGCTGCTGCGGGTTTGGTAGCACAAGAGACCCAGTACTTC
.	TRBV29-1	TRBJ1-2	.	CSAAETVQDSGYTF	TGCAGCGCCGCCGAAACCGTTCAGGACAGTGGCTACACCTTC
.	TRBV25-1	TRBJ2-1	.	CASSEPHRPASSYNEQFF	TGTGCCAGCAGTGAACCCCACAGGCCCGCGAGCTCCTACAATGAGCAGTTCTTC
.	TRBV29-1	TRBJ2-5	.	CSVLANGQETQYF	TGCAGCGTTTTAGCTAATGGACAAGAGACCCAGTACTTC
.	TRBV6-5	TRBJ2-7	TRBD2	CASKRGLAGAYEQYF	TGTGCCAGCAAGAGGGGGCTAGCGGGGGCCTACGAGCAGTACTTC
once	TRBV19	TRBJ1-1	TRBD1	CASSTRGRTEAFF	TGTGCCAGTAGTACCAGGGGGAGGACTGAAGCTTTCTTT
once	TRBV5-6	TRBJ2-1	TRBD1	CASSTRDRVIDEQFF	TGTGCCAGCAGCACCCGGGACAGGGTGATCGATGAGCAGTTCTTC
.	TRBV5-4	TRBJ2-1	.	CASSPTGGLSEQFF	TGTGCCAGCAGCCCCACTGGGGGACTGTCGGAGCAGTTCTTC
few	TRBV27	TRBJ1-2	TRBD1	CASSLSDRGSGYTF	TGTGCCAGCAGTTTATCTGACAGGGGATCCGGCTACACCTTC
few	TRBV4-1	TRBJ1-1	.	CASSQAPRSTAFF	TGCGCCAGCAGCCAAGCACCTAGGTCCACGGCTTTCTTT